One and the same sample provided the 15 T cell receptor beta chains below, sequenced in a study of kidney transplant recipient with SARS-CoV-2 infection. From the reads, TCRdb called clonotypes with MiXCR, one entry per CDR3 protein. The sample carries approximately 240,000 distinct CDR3 sequences, more than 25% recorded once. The starting material was a blood sample, obtained at baseline and on day 111 from a kidney transplant recipient. The source of these receptors is a male patient younger than 45 who had COVID-19 and was a kidney transplant recipient. The graft donor may account for some of the T cells.

Note on this clonotype: A much larger clone sits a single nucleotide away, making a read error possible. V usage is TRBV6-2 or TRBV6-3 and J usage is TRBJ2-1; D is unclear. Near its end, the DNA agrees better with TRBJ2-3, so the J call may be wrong. Looked up from germline, CDR1 is MNHEY and CDR2 is SVGEGT. This CDR3 is built from 14 residues. Written as DNA, the CDR3 is TGTGCCAGCAGCCCACGGGTCCCCACAGATGCGCAGTATTTT. Its protein is CASSPRVPTDAQYF.

This clonotype was seen repeatedly, ten times or more. This chain uses TRBV7-8 with TRBJ1-2; no definite D call. This CDR3 is 17 amino acids long. Per the germline V gene, CDR1 is SGHVS and CDR2 is FQNEAQ. V was trimmed by 5 bases and J by 4 bases, leaving 23 bases between them. CDR3 sequence reads: CASSPLVFTRKTYGYTF. In DNA form, the CDR3 reads TGTGCCAGCAGCCCGCTCGTGTTTACCCGAAAGACCTATGGCTACACCTTC.

Regarding this clonotype: This sequence may be a read error, since a much larger clone differs from it by one base. V usage is TRBV12-3 or TRBV12-4 and J usage is TRBJ2-1; D perhaps matches TRBD2 (6 bases). V shed 8 bases and J shed 5 bases, with 16 bases lying between them. The CDR3 is 14 amino acids. The CDR3 region is CASGRGLVDNEQFF. DNA of the CDR3: TGTGCCAGCGGCCGGGGACTTGTGGACAATGAGCAGTTCTTC.

This clonotype was seen at least ten times. The chain recombines TRBV6-6 with TRBJ1-2; D might be TRBD1 (6 bases). With 11 bases removed from V and 5 bases from J, the gap between germline ends came to 18 bases. Germline assignment: CDR1 MNHNY and CDR2 SVGAGI (reference sequence). The length of the CDR3 is 13 residues. CDR3 sequence: CAAGTGPLYGYTF. CDR3 DNA: TGTGCCGCGGGAACAGGGCCCCTTTATGGCTACACCTTC.

Only a few counts were recorded for this clonotype. The V gene is TRBV20-1, the J gene TRBJ2-1; 11 bases line up with TRBD2. CDR1 is DFQATT and CDR2 is SNEGSKA in the germline V gene (reference sequence). The CDR3 runs to 17 residues. V shed 3 bases and J 2 bases; nucleotides not matched to a gene: 9. The CDR3 nucleotides are TGCAGTGCTAGGCCGGGACTAGCGGATTTTACCTACAATGAGCAGTTCTTC. Translating gives CSARPGLADFTYNEQFF.

A word on this clonotype: A much larger clonotype is one base distant, so this may be a read error. The chain couples TRBV11-1 to TRBJ1-2; D is unclear. The CDR3 loop spans 17 amino acids. Deletions cut 5 bases from V and 4 bases from J, with 23 bases between. Per the germline V gene, CDR1 is SGHAT and CDR2 is FQDESV (reference sequence). CDR3: CASSAKDRAGKTYGYTF. The CDR3 DNA is TGTGCCAGCAGCGCTAAAGATAGGGCTGGAAAGACCTATGGCTACACCTTC.

A remark on this clonotype: A much larger clone differs from this one at a single base, so this may be a read error. This chain links TRBV19 with TRBJ2-2, with no clear D. CDR3 length: 14 residues. V dropped 5 bases and J dropped 3 bases, with 10 bases sitting between them. Germline CDR1 is LNHDA and CDR2 is SQIVND (reference sequence). CDR3 DNA: TGTGCCAGTAGTTTTCGTCAGGACACCGGGGAGCTGTTTTTT. Its protein is CASSFRQDTGELFF.

This clonotype was counted once. A read error may be the cause here, since a much bigger clone is one base away. This rearrangement joins TRBV23-1 to TRBJ1-2; D remains unclear. TRBV23-1 is labeled an ORF, and its function is uncertain. The CDR3 has 17 amino acids. V lost 5 bases to trimming and J lost 4 bases, with 23 bases between them. CDR3 region: CASSCPVLHRKTYGYTF. For the CDR3, the DNA is TGCGCCAGCAGTTGCCCCGTGCTACACAGAAAGACCTATGGCTACACCTTC.

Comments on this clonotype: A much larger clone differs by one base, so this may be a read error. This rearrangement joins TRBV18 to TRBJ2-6, with 7 bases lining up with TRBD1. The CDR3 is 17 amino acids. The V gene's germline CDR1 is KGHSH and CDR2 LQKENI. Here the CDR3 reads CAISPTPDRAGANVLTF. The CDR3 coding sequence is TGTGCCATCTCACCCACACCCGACAGGGCTGGGGCCAACGTCCTGACTTTC.

Turning to this clonotype: This clone may be a read error of a much larger clone one base away. The chain recombines TRBV5-1 with TRBJ2-5, with D tentatively TRBD1 (6 bases). The V gene lost 4 bases and the J gene lost 5 bases, with 21 bases spanning the gap. Germline CDR1 is SGHRS and CDR2 is YFSETQ. The CDR3 is 16 residues long. As DNA, the CDR3 is TGCGCCAGCAGCCGTGGTTTTGTGGACAGAAGGGAGACCCAGTACTTC. As protein: CASSRGFVDRRETQYF.

This clonotype was detected many times. The chain joins TRBV20-1 to TRBJ2-2, with TRBD1 matching over 7 bases. Trimming took 5 bases from V and 1 from J; bases not matched to a gene: 7. Germline V gives CDR1 DFQATT, CDR2 SNEGSKA (reference sequence). The CDR3 loop spans 15 amino acids. The CDR3 is CSAPDRELNTGELFF. The DNA for the CDR3 is TGCAGTGCTCCCGACAGGGAATTGAACACCGGGGAGCTGTTTTTT.

The CDR3 region is CARCCGVVRKTYGYTF. CDR3 DNA: TGTGCCAGATGTTGCGGAGTGGTGAGAAAGACCTATGGCTACACCTTC. The V and J genes are TRBV5-3 and TRBJ1-2, with no clear D. TRBV5-3 is an ORF; its function is uncertain. The germline V and J ends were trimmed by 7 bases and 4 bases, with 23 bases remaining between them. This CDR3 is built from 16 residues.

The table lists this clonotype with many counts. This chain joins TRBV20-1 and TRBJ2-7; 9 nucleotides line up with TRBD2. The V segment lost 6 bases and the J segment 7 bases; nucleotides outside the gene matches: 10. This CDR3 region has 13 residues. Germline CDR1 DFQATT, CDR2 SNEGSKA (reference sequence). The CDR3, as DNA: TGCAGTGCAACTCTTGCGGGAGGGGTTGAGCAGTACTTC. It translates to CSATLAGGVEQYF.

This clonotype was seen many times. This chain links TRBV18 with TRBJ2-7; 8 bases agree with TRBD2. From germline, CDR1 is KGHSH and CDR2 LQKENI. The CDR3 is made up of 13 amino acids. V was clipped by 8 bases and J by 0 bases; unmatched bases: 3. This CDR3 is CASALADSYEQYF. The CDR3 nucleotides are TGTGCCAGCGCACTAGCGGACTCCTACGAGCAGTACTTC.

This clonotype showed up many times. This chain connects TRBV20-1 to TRBJ1-2; TRBD1 aligns across 10 bases. The germline gives CDR1 DFQATT, CDR2 SNEGSKA (reference sequence). V shed 3 bases, J shed 6 bases, and the junction held 7 bases outside the gene matches. This CDR3 contains 14 residues. Written as DNA, the CDR3 is TGCAGTGCTAGTATAAGACAGGGGGCGGATGGCTACACCTTC. It specifies CSASIRQGADGYTF.